The T cell receptor beta chain under discussion was sequenced for a study of shared clonotypes between healthy human individuals. Study-wide points: Limited genetic and exposure-history diversity came from having few donors. Sequencing depth was expected to influence donor clonotype sharing.

Comment on this clone: Antigen specificity is unknown.

There are 15 residues in the CDR3. CDR1 is SGHTA, CDR2 FQGNSA, per germline. Unmatched junction bases numbered 5, after V lost 5 bases and J lost 3 bases. Original methodology: Junction-only sequences produced by ImmunoSEQ had no quality scores, so filtering differed. Repertoires were generated with immunoSEQ multiplex PCR, while TCRdb's copy carries only in-frame clones and drops some. V and J calls and clone size are copied from that table; D and trimming were computed from the DNA. This table has about 1.1 million clones, approximately 80% appearing once. The sequence was collected from a man between 18 and 29 years old in good health. Some clones in this sample may be carry-over from other donors' samples. The chain has TRBV7-2 and TRBJ1-5, with TRBD1 matching 9 bases. Sequencing was performed on memory CD4+ T cells from PBMCs. The sample's subset: CD45RA-negative fraction. CDR3 residues: CASSPGQGSNQPQHF. The CDR3 DNA follows: TGTGCCAGCAGCCCGGGACAGGGTTCCAATCAGCCCCAGCATTTT.